These T cell receptor beta chains were read from a single sample in a study of cytomegalovirus exposure and HLA in healthy donors. Assay used: immunoSEQ multiplex PCR; TCRdb lists only in-frame clones, some missing. The sample carries 110,000 to 150,000 clones, 75% recorded once. The sequencing input was PBMCs. The receptor source for this set is a man aged 25 to 45 in good health and CMV-seronegative. Both conserved end residues are trimmed from each CDR3.

v_call: TRBV5-1
j_call: TRBJ2-3
cdr3_aa: ASSLEVSVSTDTQY

v_call: TRBV30
j_call: TRBJ1-1
cdr3_aa: AWSILGRAEAF

v_call: TRBV6-6
j_call: TRBJ2-2
cdr3_aa: ASKAAGGVGGELF

v_call: TRBV27
j_call: TRBJ2-1
cdr3_aa: ASSQPGLALEGSYNEQF

v_call: TRBV5-6
j_call: TRBJ1-1
cdr3_aa: ASSLRGTEAF

v_call: TRBV29-1
j_call: TRBJ2-5
cdr3_aa: SAPGQDQETQY

v_call: TRBV5-1
j_call: TRBJ1-1
cdr3_aa: ASSLEEGVLKAF

v_call: TRBV7-2
j_call: TRBJ2-3
cdr3_aa: ASSLAASGGVTDTQY

v_call: TRBV28
j_call: TRBJ2-5
cdr3_aa: AIAGAGKETQY

v_call: TRBV5-6
j_call: TRBJ1-5
cdr3_aa: ASSLDRGAQH

v_call: TRBV19
j_call: TRBJ1-5
cdr3_aa: ASSISGDKPQH

v_call: TRBV6-5
j_call: TRBJ1-4
cdr3_aa: ASRTGQGSEKLF

v_call: TRBV2
j_call: TRBJ2-2
cdr3_aa: ASSAFEGTGELF

v_call: TRBV14
j_call: TRBJ1-2
cdr3_aa: ASSERQGYGYT

v_call: TRBV9
j_call: TRBJ2-2
cdr3_aa: ASSITSRGQNLNTGELF

v_call: TRBV5-6
j_call: TRBJ1-4
cdr3_aa: ASSLDRAEKLF

v_call: TRBV19
j_call: TRBJ2-3
cdr3_aa: ASSIATGGLAGEERTDTQY

v_call: TRBV7-2
j_call: TRBJ1-3
cdr3_aa: ASSLPPGNTIY

v_call: TRBV11-3
j_call: TRBJ2-3
cdr3_aa: ASSTRAGVEADTQY

v_call: TRBV28
j_call: TRBJ2-7
cdr3_aa: ASSALSGIYEQY

v_call: TRBV7-8
j_call: TRBJ1-5
cdr3_aa: ASSSPGQVNQPQH

v_call: TRBV27
j_call: TRBJ1-6
cdr3_aa: ASSFREINSPLH

v_call: TRBV2
j_call: TRBJ2-7
cdr3_aa: ASSETAYEQY

v_call: TRBV27
j_call: TRBJ2-2
cdr3_aa: ASSRNRDTGELF

v_call: TRBV6-6
j_call: .
cdr3_aa: ASSYSAGTGDYEQY

v_call: TRBV2
j_call: TRBJ1-2
cdr3_aa: ASSFSTGGGYT

v_call: TRBV19
j_call: TRBJ1-4
cdr3_aa: ASSFGQGVEKLF

v_call: TRBV5-1
j_call: TRBJ2-3
cdr3_aa: ASSLDRVRTDTQY

v_call: TRBV4-2
j_call: TRBJ1-1
cdr3_aa: ASSPLGGNTEAF

v_call: TRBV5-1
j_call: TRBJ1-4
cdr3_aa: ASSLESVATNEKLF

v_call: TRBV9
j_call: TRBJ1-1
cdr3_aa: ASSVAGPDTEAF

v_call: TRBV27
j_call: TRBJ2-7
cdr3_aa: ASSLYPTSGYEQY

v_call: TRBV30
j_call: TRBJ2-7
cdr3_aa: AWRPKQGFGEQY

v_call: TRBV6-5
j_call: TRBJ1-5
cdr3_aa: ASSTDRANQPQH

v_call: TRBV7-2
j_call: TRBJ2-1
cdr3_aa: ASTRGTSRGNEQF

v_call: TRBV2
j_call: TRBJ2-2
cdr3_aa: ASTTGLAGTGELF

v_call: TRBV28
j_call: TRBJ2-4
cdr3_aa: ASSFSVKGVAKNIQY

v_call: TRBV5-1
j_call: TRBJ2-6
cdr3_aa: ASSPGQGWSGANVLT

v_call: TRBV6-5
j_call: TRBJ1-1
cdr3_aa: ASHRKRTGGTEAF

v_call: TRBV7-2
j_call: TRBJ2-5
cdr3_aa: ASSLRGRGQETQY

v_call: TRBV14
j_call: TRBJ2-2
cdr3_aa: ASSHSLLAGELF

v_call: TRBV5-1
j_call: TRBJ2-5
cdr3_aa: ASSLGTSGAPETQY

v_call: TRBV25-1
j_call: TRBJ1-2
cdr3_aa: ASSDPGQGYYGYT

v_call: TRBV11-2
j_call: TRBJ2-7
cdr3_aa: ASSLLYEQY

v_call: TRBV30
j_call: TRBJ1-5
cdr3_aa: AWSVRGVSNQPQH

v_call: TRBV7-2
j_call: TRBJ1-2
cdr3_aa: ASSRDRATGYT

v_call: TRBV2
j_call: TRBJ2-1
cdr3_aa: ASSATSAGNEQF

v_call: TRBV6-4
j_call: TRBJ2-1
cdr3_aa: ASSEGGTALGHEQF

v_call: TRBV7-8
j_call: TRBJ2-1
cdr3_aa: ASNGVDEQF

v_call: TRBV5-1
j_call: TRBJ2-7
cdr3_aa: ASSSRGGAFSYEQY

v_call: TRBV15
j_call: TRBJ2-5
cdr3_aa: ATSRGVAGGPETQY

v_call: TRBV10-3
j_call: TRBJ2-1
cdr3_aa: AISESPGEQF

v_call: TRBV6-5
j_call: TRBJ2-3
cdr3_aa: ASSSLDGRRTDTQY